This T cell receptor beta chain derives from a study of T-cell reconstitution after alpha-beta-depleted transplantation in children listed by TCRdb under 2016. Background for the entire study: Using TCR repertoire profiling, the study quantitatively followed how T-cell immune reconstitution unfolded in children after TCRalphabeta/CD19-depleted allogeneic hematopoietic cell transplantation.

The method was PCR. The instrument given in TCRdb is Illumina HiSeq 2500. TCR library preparation used molecular barcoding, with unique molecular identifiers applied to normalize quantification of the TCRbeta repertoire. TCRdb redid the processing of the public reads, applying fastp at Q25 and MiXCR, and retained in-frame beta chains. Identical CDR3 protein sequences are pooled into one entry, listed with their most common genes and DNA. Within this sample are 700,000 to 950,000 distinct CDR3 sequences, with approximately 15% of them counted one time only. Of the sample, approximately 5% is held by the ten largest clones. The treatment or condition label corresponds to: allogeneic hematopoietic cell transplantation with graft depleted of TCRalphabeta T cells and CD19 B cells. Transplant recipients were children who received TCRalphabeta/CD19-depleted allogeneic hematopoietic cell grafts. General conclusions and limits of the study: The apparently early recovery of alphabetaT-cell counts about two months after transplant reportedly depended on only several hundred rapidly expanded clones that came from non-depleted graft cells. Over subsequent months, a decline in hyperexpanded clone frequencies was noted, and after one year, T-cell counts and TCRbeta diversity were mostly ascribed to newly produced T cells. The high TCRbeta diversity at day 60 in some patients was ascribed to recipient T cells and intrathymic progenitors that had survived conditioning.

Sequences KGHSH (CDR1) and LQKENI (CDR2) are obtained from the germline V gene. V and J are truncated by 2 bases and 2 bases respectively, leaving an intervening sequence of 16 bases. The CDR3 spans 18 residues, from the cysteine through the phenylalanine. Of all the DNA, just the CDR3 is kept, 54 bases in frame from base 1. The sample holds a few counts of this clonotype. Its cognate antigen has yet to be identified. No base-level quality is on record; no much larger clone is a single base apart. The rearrangement joined TRBV18 to TRBJ2-6; there is no confident call for the D gene. This clonotype was obtained from a male patient between 5 and 17 years old who had a stem cell transplant for acute lymphoblastic leukemia, so the T cells may come from the graft donor. This specimen consisted of PBMCs, mostly from graft donor cells, obtained 360 days after TCRalphabeta/CD19-depleted stem cell transplant. The DNA is TGTGCCAGCTCACCAGATGTGACTTTTAGGGCTGGGGCCAACGTCCTGACTTTC. It translates as CASSPDVTFRAGANVLTF.